The 9 T cell receptor beta chains listed next were all sequenced from one sample in a study of blood T cell repertoires in COVID-19. Sequencing used immunoSEQ multiplex PCR; TCRdb keeps in-frame clones, though not all of them. The sample comprises roughly 220,000 clones, approximately 82% of which are singletons, and about 1.4% rests with the top ten. Sequenced material: peripheral blood. Every receptor here comes from a woman between 35 and 50 years old who had recovered from COVID-19.

The rearrangement links TRBV2 to TRBJ1-3; D may be TRBD1 (6 bases). With 6 bases removed from V and 2 bases from J, the gap between germline ends came to 14 bases. The CDR3 consists of 15 residues. CDR1 and CDR2 (germline): SNHLY, FYNNEI. The CDR3 region is CASRLSTGAGNTIYF. The CDR3 nucleotides are TGTGCCAGCAGATTATCGACAGGAGCTGGAAACACCATATATTTT.

The J gene is TRBJ2-5, the V gene TRBV3-1 (or the pseudogene TRBV3-2), with TRBD2 identical over 7 bases. CDR1 and CDR2 (germline): LGHDT, YNNKEL (reference sequence). V lost 6 bases to trimming and J lost 4 bases; unmatched junction nucleotides: 8. CDR3 length: 14 residues. CDR3 amino acids: CASSKRGLRETQYF. The CDR3 coding sequence is TGTGCCAGCAGTAAGCGGGGCCTCCGAGAGACCCAGTACTTC.

This clone was observed once. This rearrangement joins TRBV29-1 to TRBJ1-2, with a possible D match to TRBD1 (5 bases). The CDR3 sequence is 14 residues long. V dropped 3 bases and J dropped 4 bases, with 15 bases sitting between them. Germline-derived CDR1 and CDR2 are SQVTM and ANQGSEA. CDR3 coding DNA: TGCAGCGTTGATATAACAGGAGGGATCTATGGCTACACCTTC. This codes for CSVDITGGIYGYTF. Drawing the rest from reference TRBV29-1 and TRBJ1-2, the complete variable domain is SAVISQKPSRDICQRGTSLTIQCQVDSQVTMMFWYRQQPGQSLTLIATANQGSEATYESGFVIDKFPISRPNLTFSTLTVSNMSPEDSSIYLCSVDITGGIYGYTFGSGTRLTVV.

Turning to this clone: Additional DNA sequences in this sample encode the identical CDR3. J is TRBJ1-6 and V is TRBV7-9; no clear D. Per germline, CDR1 SEHNR and CDR2 FQNEAQ (reference sequence). Trimming stripped 1 base from V and 0 bases from J, with 4 bases between. This CDR3 has 15 amino acids. The CDR3 DNA reads TGTGCCAGCAGCTTAGGTAGCTCCTATAATTCACCCCTCCACTTT. Translating it yields CASSLGSSYNSPLHF. Full variable domain (missing parts from reference TRBV7-9 and TRBJ1-6): DTGVSQNPRHKITKRGQNVTFRCDPISEHNRLYWYRQTLGQGPEFLTYFQNEAQLEKSRLLSDRFSAERPKGSFSTLEIQRTEQGDSAMYLCASSLGSSYNSPLHFGNGTRLTVT.

This clone has only one observation. The V and J genes are TRBV19 and TRBJ1-5; 10 bases map to TRBD1. The CDR3 is 13 residues long. V dropped 6 bases and J dropped 8; count of bases not matched to a gene: 4. The germline gives CDR1 LNHDA, CDR2 SQIVND (reference sequence). CDR3 loop: CASRDRGIKPQHF. The CDR3 nucleotides read TGTGCCAGTAGGGACAGGGGGATAAAGCCCCAGCATTTT.

The chain uses TRBV20-1 and TRBJ1-4; TRBD1 is a possible D gene (5 bases). CDR1 is DFQATT, CDR2 SNEGSKA, per germline (reference sequence). V dropped 3 bases and J dropped 6 bases, with 14 bases sitting between them. This CDR3 comprises 14 residues. The CDR3 nucleotides are TGCAGTGCTAGTGGGGGGAGGTATGATGAAAAACTGTTTTTT. Residues: CSASGGRYDEKLFF.

This rearrangement joins TRBV19 to TRBJ1-1, with D possibly matching TRBD1 (5 bases). Germline V lookup: CDR1 LNHDA, CDR2 SQIVND (reference sequence). Trimming removed 10 bases from V and 8 bases from J, with 20 bases in between. This CDR3 has 13 amino acids. The CDR3 sequence is CATSSGQGREAFF. The CDR3 nucleotides read TGTGCCACCTCGTCCGGGCAGGGTAGGGAAGCTTTCTTT.

This clone showed up just once. This chain connects TRBV15 to TRBJ2-7; 7 bases agree with TRBD2. The CDR3 is 14 residues long. The germline V gene encodes CDR1 LNHNV and CDR2 YYDKDF (reference sequence). The V and J ends lost 1 base and 3 bases, in that order; junction bases with no gene match: 3. CDR3 loop: CATSRGGGIYEQYF. The CDR3 coding sequence is TGTGCCACCAGCAGAGGGGGGGGGATCTACGAGCAGTACTTC.

V and J are TRBV7-2 and TRBJ2-5; the D gene is possibly TRBD2 (6 bases). Between the trimmed V and J ends, which lost 4 bases and 1 base, there was a span of 10 bases. Germline loops: CDR1 SGHTA, CDR2 FQGNSA. The CDR3 runs to 14 residues. CDR3 nucleotides: TGTGCCAGCAGCTCCGCGGGAATCCAAGAGACCCAGTACTTC. This codes for CASSSAGIQETQYF.